These 30 T cell receptor beta chains were all obtained from the same sample, sequenced in a study of cytomegalovirus exposure and HLA in healthy donors. PCR involved 60 Vbeta and 13 Jbeta primers. The assay was immunoSEQ multiplex PCR, and TCRdb's table has in-frame clones only and misses some. This table has about 120,000 clones, over 65% appearing once. Sequencing was carried out using PBMCs. These receptors were collected from a man aged 35 to 55 in good health and CMV-seropositive.

The chain recombines TRBV5-8 with TRBJ1-1; no clear D gene. The CDR3 runs to 13 residues. V was pared by 0 bases and J by 3 bases, with 6 bases between. CDR1 and CDR2 from the germline V gene are SGHTS and YDEGEE. The CDR3 nucleotides read TGTGCCAGCAGCTTGGTAACGGACACTGAAGCTTTCTTT. Protein product: CASSLVTDTEAFF.

Concerning this clone itself: Mismatch with germline at one junction end may stem from a read error. The chain recombines TRBV9 with TRBJ2-1; 10 bases agree with TRBD2. CDR3 size: 15 residues. CDR1 and CDR2 (germline): SGDLS, YYNGEE. The CDR3 here is CASSASGGDYNKQFF. CDR3 DNA sequence: TGTGCCAGCAGCGCCAGCGGGGGGGATTACAATAAGCAGTTCTTC.

The rearrangement links TRBV13 to TRBJ2-7; 8 bases line up with TRBD1. CDR3 length: 17 amino acids. V gave up 4 bases and J gave up 4 bases; unmatched junction bases: 15. The germline V gene has CDR1 PRHDT and CDR2 FYEKMQ (reference sequence). DNA for the CDR3: TGTGCCAGCAGCTCAACTCTACCGGCGACAGGGGTTTACGAGCAGTACTTC. It encodes CASSSTLPATGVYEQYF. Looking up the rest from reference TRBV13 and TRBJ2-7 gives the full variable domain: AAGVIQSPRHLIKEKRETATLKCYPIPRHDTVYWYQQGPGQDPQFLISFYEKMQSDKGSIPDRFSAQQFSDYHSELNMSSLELGDSALYFCASSSTLPATGVYEQYFGPGTRLTVT.

This clone was picked up a small number of times. The gene calls are TRBV10-3 and TRBJ1-1; tentative D call: TRBD1 (5 bases). Germline CDR1 and CDR2: ENHRY and SYGVKD. The CDR3 consists of 14 residues. Trimming left V 3 bases short and J 0 bases short, with 8 bases between. The chain's CDR3 is CAISDRGMNTEAFF. The CDR3 DNA reads as TGTGCCATCAGTGATCGGGGGATGAACACTGAAGCTTTCTTT.

Only one count was recorded for this clone. The chain couples TRBV10-2 to TRBJ2-7, with 10 positions matching TRBD2. CDR1 and CDR2 (germline): WSHSY, SAAADI. The CDR3 spans 15 residues. The junction had 5 bases not matched to a gene; V was cut back by 2 bases and J by 4 bases. CDR3 residues: CASSERLAGVYEQYF. CDR3 DNA: TGCGCCAGCAGTGAGAGGCTAGCGGGAGTTTACGAGCAGTACTTC.

In this sample, this clone turned up a few times. J is TRBJ1-2 and V is TRBV29-1, with 9 bases matching TRBD1. Germline CDR1 SQVTM, CDR2 ANQGSEA. CDR3 length: 11 amino acids. The trim removed 2 bases at V and 11 bases at J, leaving 3 bases unmatched. The CDR3 loop is CSVERDRAYTF. The CDR3 nucleotides read TGCAGCGTTGAAAGGGACAGGGCGTACACCTTC.

The rearrangement joins TRBV12-5 to TRBJ1-5, with 11 positions matching TRBD1. V was pared by 6 bases and J by 6 bases, with 7 bases of the junction left unmatched. The CDR3 consists of 15 residues. In germline, CDR1 is LGHNT, CDR2 FRNRAP. The CDR3 spells CASGLGQGDRQPQHF. The CDR3 bases are TGTGCTAGTGGACTGGGACAGGGGGATCGTCAGCCCCAGCATTTT.

The J gene is TRBJ2-7, the V gene TRBV6-1; a possible D gene is TRBD2 (5 bases). Trimming left V 4 bases short and J 5 bases short, with 12 bases between. CDR3 length equals 13 residues. Per germline, CDR1 MNHNS and CDR2 SASEGT. The CDR3: CASSGGPNHEQYF. Written as DNA, the CDR3 is TGTGCCAGCAGTGGCGGGCCCAATCACGAGCAGTACTTC.

This clone was counted only a few times. The chain joins TRBV9 to TRBJ2-7, with D possibly TRBD2 on 5 matching bases. Trimming left V 3 bases short and J 5 bases short, with 18 bases between. The CDR3 is 15 residues long. The germline CDR1 and CDR2 sequences are SGDLS and YYNGEE. CDR3 sequence reads: CASSAQTERRNEQYF. In DNA form, the CDR3 reads TGTGCCAGCAGCGCCCAGACCGAGCGGCGGAACGAGCAGTACTTC. Combining the CDR3 with reference TRBV9 and TRBJ2-7 gives the whole variable domain DSGVTQTPKHLITATGQRVTLRCSPRSGDLSVYWYQQSLDQGLQFLIQYYNGEERAKGNILERFSAQQFPDLHSELNLSSLELGDSALYFCASSAQTERRNEQYFGPGTRLTVT.

Worth noting for this clone: At one boundary the junction diverges from the germline segment, which might be a read error. The chain links TRBV29-1 to TRBJ2-7, with 10 positions matching TRBD1. Germline-derived CDR1 and CDR2 are SQVTM and ANQGSEA. CDR3 size: 12 residues. The CDR3 reads CSFEGTGDEQYF. CDR3 DNA sequence: TGCAGCTTTGAGGGGACAGGGGACGAGCAGTACTTC.

The chain is built from TRBV6-1 and TRBJ1-5; 7 nucleotides line up with TRBD1. The CDR3 loop spans 13 amino acids. CDR1 MNHNS and CDR2 SASEGT come from the germline V gene. J was trimmed by 5 bases and V by 4 bases; bases with no gene match: 2. CDR3 bases: TGTGCCAGCAGTGGACAGGGAGATCAGCCCCAGCATTTT. Translating it yields CASSGQGDQPQHF.

This chain connects TRBV9 to TRBJ2-5; perhaps TRBD1 as D (6 bases). From germline, CDR1 is SGDLS and CDR2 YYNGEE. V was clipped by 1 base and J by 4 bases, with 11 bases between them. The CDR3 runs 14 residues. The CDR3 sequence is CASSVTGGGETQYF. In nucleotides, the CDR3 is TGTGCCAGCAGCGTAACTGGGGGCGGAGAGACCCAGTACTTC.

This chain links TRBV19 with TRBJ1-5, with unresolved D. V was cut by 2 bases and J by 6 bases, with 8 bases left in between. The CDR3 length is 13 residues. Germline V gene sequence: CDR1 LNHDA, CDR2 SQIVND (reference sequence). The CDR3 spells CASSIKGVQPQHF. In DNA form, the CDR3 reads TGTGCCAGTAGTATAAAGGGAGTTCAGCCCCAGCATTTT.

This clone was counted only a few times. V and J are TRBV30 and TRBJ2-1; 9 nucleotides align to TRBD1. The CDR3 extends over 15 amino acids. Trimming took 3 bases from V and 6 from J; bases not matched to a gene: 9. Germline V gene sequence: CDR1 GTSNPN, CDR2 SVGIG (reference sequence). The CDR3 DNA is TGTGCCTGGAGCCCTGGACAGGGGCTCTTCAATGAGCAGTTCTTC. This sequence encodes CAWSPGQGLFNEQFF.

V is TRBV7-2 and J is TRBJ2-3, with D maybe TRBD2 (6 bases). Germline CDR1 and CDR2: SGHTA and FQGNSA. V was cut by 2 bases and J by 8 bases, with 17 bases left in between. The CDR3 length is 15 residues. CDR3 sequence (DNA): TGTGCCAGCAGCTTACGGGACTCCAGGGAAGGTACGCAGTATTTT. This translates into CASSLRDSREGTQYF.

V gene TRBV19 combines with J gene TRBJ1-5; 7 nucleotides agree with TRBD1. The ends lost 7 bases at V and 4 bases at J; junction bases unmatched: 10. CDR1 LNHDA and CDR2 SQIVND come from the germline V gene (reference sequence). The CDR3 has 15 amino acids. Written as DNA, the CDR3 is TGTGCCAGTACTCGACAGGGAAATGGAAATCAGCCCCAGCATTTT. Amino acid sequence: CASTRQGNGNQPQHF.

The genes are TRBV6-5 and TRBJ2-4; 7 bases match TRBD2. Germline CDR1 MNHEY, CDR2 SVGAGI. Losses at the gene ends were 6 bases for V and 6 bases for J; bases not matched to a gene: 8. CDR3 length: 14 residues. The CDR3 region is CASRDGGSVNIQYF. The CDR3 nucleotides read TGTGCCAGCAGGGACGGGGGGTCGGTAAACATTCAGTACTTC.

This clone came up a few times. This sequence joins TRBV2 and TRBJ1-3; 7 nucleotides line up with TRBD1. Per the germline V gene, CDR1 is SNHLY and CDR2 is FYNNEI. CDR3 length: 16 amino acids. V shed 6 bases and J 0 bases; nucleotides not matched to a gene: 8. CDR3 nucleotide sequence: TGTGCCAGCAGCGCCATTCAGGGGGGCTCTGGAAACACCATATATTTT. As protein: CASSAIQGGSGNTIYF.

CDR3: CASSVGVVPYEQYF. The CDR3 region has the DNA TGTGCCAGCAGCGTAGGAGTGGTACCCTACGAGCAGTACTTC. V is TRBV9 and J is TRBJ2-7; D remains ambiguous. Germline loops: CDR1 SGDLS, CDR2 YYNGEE. This CDR3 contains 14 residues. V lost 0 bases and J 2 bases, leaving 9 bases between the germline ends. Drawing the rest from reference TRBV9 and TRBJ2-7, the complete variable domain is DSGVTQTPKHLITATGQRVTLRCSPRSGDLSVYWYQQSLDQGLQFLIQYYNGEERAKGNILERFSAQQFPDLHSELNLSSLELGDSALYFCASSVGVVPYEQYFGPGTRLTVT.

The V gene is TRBV2, the J gene TRBJ2-1, with 10 bases identical to TRBD2. The length of the CDR3 is 15 residues. Per germline, CDR1 SNHLY and CDR2 FYNNEI. Trimming cost V 7 bases and J 2 bases; bases outside gene matches: 5. CDR3 region: CASTKREGPYNEQFF. DNA for the CDR3: TGTGCCAGCACCAAGCGGGAGGGCCCCTACAATGAGCAGTTCTTC.

This rearrangement joins TRBV5-1 to TRBJ2-5; 7 positions agree with TRBD1. The length of the CDR3 is 14 residues. V was pared by 2 bases and J by 4 bases, with 5 bases of the junction left unmatched. Germline CDR1 is SGHRS and CDR2 is YFSETQ. The CDR3 spells CASSFNRGLETQYF. The CDR3, as DNA: TGCGCCAGCAGCTTTAACAGGGGTCTAGAGACCCAGTACTTC.

The chain joins TRBV5-5 to TRBJ2-5, with D possibly being TRBD1 (6 bases). V was cut by 3 bases and J by 2 bases, with 11 bases left in between. The CDR3 consists of 14 residues. Germline V lookup: CDR1 SGHKS, CDR2 YYEKEE (reference sequence). The CDR3 nucleotides read TGTGCCAGCAGCTGGTTAGGGGGTCAAGAGACCCAGTACTTC. It yields the protein CASSWLGGQETQYF.

The rearrangement links TRBV18 to TRBJ1-1; tentative D call: TRBD1 (5 bases). V gave up 3 bases and J gave up 1 base, with 12 bases separating them. The CDR3 length is 15 residues. The V gene's germline CDR1 is KGHSH and CDR2 LQKENI. CDR3 DNA: TGTGCCAGCTCACCGCTGGACGACAGGAACACTGAAGCTTTCTTT. Its protein is CASSPLDDRNTEAFF.

The chain uses TRBV7-3 and TRBJ2-2, with TRBD1 matching 9 bases. V shed 4 bases and J 7 bases; nucleotides not matched to a gene: 10. The CDR3 sequence is 16 residues long. Germline CDR1 and CDR2: SGHTA and FQGTGA. The CDR3 loop reads CASSSARTGVVGELFF. CDR3 nucleotide sequence: TGTGCCAGCAGCTCCGCTCGGACAGGGGTGGTCGGGGAGCTGTTTTTT.

In this sample, this clone turned up a few times. The rearrangement uses TRBV7-3 and TRBJ1-2; possible D gene TRBD1, 5 bases. Germline V lookup: CDR1 SGHTA, CDR2 FQGTGA. The CDR3 is 14 residues long. V dropped 2 bases and J dropped 6 bases, with 13 bases sitting between them. This CDR3 is CASSLRAGLNGYTF. The CDR3 bases are TGTGCCAGCAGCTTACGAGCAGGGTTGAATGGCTACACCTTC.

The chain recombines TRBV9 with TRBJ2-3; TRBD2 matches at 7 bases. Germline V gene data show CDR1 as SGDLS and CDR2 as YYNGEE. Germline trimming cut 5 bases from V and 0 bases from J; bases unmatched to any gene: 9. The CDR3 extends over 16 amino acids. CDR3 DNA sequence: TGTGCCAGCAGACCAGAGGCTAGCGGAAGCACAGATACGCAGTATTTT. Translated: CASRPEASGSTDTQYF. Combining the CDR3 with reference TRBV9 and TRBJ2-3 gives the whole variable domain DSGVTQTPKHLITATGQRVTLRCSPRSGDLSVYWYQQSLDQGLQFLIQYYNGEERAKGNILERFSAQQFPDLHSELNLSSLELGDSALYFCASRPEASGSTDTQYFGPGTRLTVL.

V and J are TRBV7-2 and TRBJ1-5; tentative D call: TRBD1 (5 bases). The V end lost 0 bases, the J end lost 7 bases, and 13 bases lay between the germline ends. The CDR3 runs to 15 residues. Germline assignment: CDR1 SGHTA and CDR2 FQGNSA. CDR3 residues: CASSLAGGARQPQHF. The CDR3 DNA reads TGTGCCAGCAGCTTAGCGGGAGGGGCGAGGCAGCCCCAGCATTTT.

This clone was seen a single time. CDR3 sequence: CASSPDRVLAYNSPLHF. As DNA, the CDR3 is TGTGCCAGCAGCCCCGACAGGGTGCTCGCGTATAATTCACCCCTCCACTTT. The V gene is TRBV5-4, the J gene TRBJ1-6; TRBD1 matches 7 bases. V dropped 4 bases and J dropped 4; count of bases not matched to a gene: 11. The length of the CDR3 is 17 residues. The germline CDR1 and CDR2 sequences are SGHNT and YYREEE (reference sequence).

The chain has TRBV14 and TRBJ1-2; a possible D gene is TRBD1 (5 bases). Trimming stripped 3 bases from V and 4 bases from J, with 15 bases between. The CDR3 contains 15 residues. Germline CDR1 reads SGHDN; CDR2 reads FVKESK. CDR3 sequence reads: CASSQTVNKIYGYTF. In DNA form, the CDR3 reads TGTGCCAGCAGCCAGACAGTCAACAAAATCTATGGCTACACCTTC. Based on the CDR3 plus reference TRBV14 and TRBJ1-2, the full variable domain is EAGVTQFPSHSVIEKGQTVTLRCDPISGHDNLYWYRRVMGKEIKFLLHFVKESKQDESGMPNNRFLAERTGGTYSTLKVQPAELEDSGVYFCASSQTVNKIYGYTFGSGTRLTVV.

The rearrangement joins TRBV11-3 to TRBJ2-7; D is ambiguous. The CDR3 totals 13 residues. Trimming shortened V by 1 base and J by 4 bases, and 8 bases separated the two germline ends. Germline CDR1 and CDR2: SGHNT and YENEEA. CDR3 DNA sequence: TGTGCCAGCAGCTTAGGGGCACTTTACGAGCAGTACTTC. Protein product: CASSLGALYEQYF.